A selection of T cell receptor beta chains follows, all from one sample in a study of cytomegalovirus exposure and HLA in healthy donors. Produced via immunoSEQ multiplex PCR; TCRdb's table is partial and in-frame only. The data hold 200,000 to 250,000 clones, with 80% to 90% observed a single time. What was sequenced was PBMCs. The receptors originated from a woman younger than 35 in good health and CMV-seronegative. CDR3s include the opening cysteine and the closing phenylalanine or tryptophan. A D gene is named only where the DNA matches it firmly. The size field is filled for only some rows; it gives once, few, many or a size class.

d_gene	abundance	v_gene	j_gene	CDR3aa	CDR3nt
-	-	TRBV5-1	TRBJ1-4	CASSLGSPGNEKLFF	TGCGCCAGCAGCCTCGGATCCCCGGGTAATGAAAAACTGTTTTTT
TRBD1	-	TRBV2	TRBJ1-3	CASTTGIGNTIYF	TGTGCCAGCACGACAGGGATTGGAAACACCATATATTTT
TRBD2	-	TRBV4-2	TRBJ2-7	CASSQAGLAGGSYEQYF	TGTGCCAGCAGCCAAGCGGGACTAGCGGGGGGGTCTTACGAGCAGTACTTC
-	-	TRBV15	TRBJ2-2	CATSRVRGSGELFF	TGTGCCACCAGCCGTGTAAGGGGGTCCGGGGAGCTGTTTTTT
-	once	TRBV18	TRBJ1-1	CASSPLRVGMNTEAFF	TGTGCCAGCTCACCACTCAGGGTAGGAATGAACACTGAAGCTTTCTTT
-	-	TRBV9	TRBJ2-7	CASSVGAGSSYEQYF	TGTGCCAGCAGCGTAGGGGCGGGAAGCTCCTACGAGCAGTACTTC
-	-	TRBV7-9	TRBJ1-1	CASSPKSGALESFF	TGTGCCAGCAGCCCGAAGAGCGGGGCCCTTGAATCTTTCTTT
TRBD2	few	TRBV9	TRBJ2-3	CASSVVTSEADTQYF	TGTGCCAGCAGCGTCGTGACTAGCGAAGCAGATACGCAGTATTTT
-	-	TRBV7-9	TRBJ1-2	CASSLYGNYGYTF	TGTGCCAGCAGCTTATACGGGAACTATGGCTACACCTTC
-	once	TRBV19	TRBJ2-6	CASTFGHLSSGANVLTF	TGTGCCAGTACGTTTGGGCACCTTAGCTCTGGGGCCAACGTCCTGACTTTC
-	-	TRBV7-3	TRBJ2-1	CASSSLRTQSSYNEQFF	TGTGCCAGCAGCTCCCTACGGACACAAAGCTCCTACAATGAGCAGTTCTTC
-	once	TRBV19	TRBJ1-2	CASSIGSGDGYTF	TGTGCCAGTAGTATAGGGTCAGGGGATGGCTACACCTTC
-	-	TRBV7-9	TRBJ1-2	CASSSYRDGYTF	TGTGCCAGCAGCTCATATAGAGATGGCTACACCTTC
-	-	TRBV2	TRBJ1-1	CASRSVNTEAFF	TGTGCCAGCAGGTCAGTGAACACTGAAGCTTTCTTT
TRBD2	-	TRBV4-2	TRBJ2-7	CASSQEAGSSYEQYF	TGTGCCAGCAGCCAAGAAGCGGGGTCTTCCTACGAGCAGTACTTC
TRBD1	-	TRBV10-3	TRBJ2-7	CAISEPGTGGKYEQYF	TGTGCCATCAGTGAGCCGGGGACAGGGGGCAAATACGAGCAGTACTTC
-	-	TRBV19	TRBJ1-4	CASSIGPGGNEKLFF	TGTGCCAGTAGTATCGGACCGGGGGGGAATGAAAAACTGTTTTTT
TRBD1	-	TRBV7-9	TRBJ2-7	CSSSLTGEQYF	TGTTCCAGCAGCTTGACAGGGGAGCAGTACTTC
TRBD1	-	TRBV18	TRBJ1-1	CASSPRTGGDTEAFF	TGTGCCAGCTCACCCCGGACAGGGGGAGACACTGAAGCTTTCTTT
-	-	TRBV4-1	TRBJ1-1	CASSQVGEDTEAFF	TGCGCCAGCAGCCAAGTAGGGGAAGACACTGAAGCTTTCTTT
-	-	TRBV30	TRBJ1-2	CAWSPQGPNYGYTF	TGTGCCTGGAGTCCGCAGGGGCCCAACTATGGCTACACCTTC
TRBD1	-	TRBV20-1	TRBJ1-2	CSVEGAGGYTF	TGCAGTGTGGAGGGGGCGGGGGGCTACACCTTC
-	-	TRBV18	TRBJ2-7	CASTRGGGPSYEQYF	TGTGCCAGCACAAGAGGGGGGGGACCTTCCTACGAGCAGTACTTC
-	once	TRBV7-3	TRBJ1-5	CASSLPISNQPQHF	TGTGCCAGCAGCTTACCCATTAGCAATCAGCCCCAGCATTTT
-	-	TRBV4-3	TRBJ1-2	CASSQVGGARYGYTF	TGCGCCAGCAGCCAAGTTGGAGGGGCGCGTTATGGCTACACCTTC
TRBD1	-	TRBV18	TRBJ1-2	CASSPDREDYTF	TGTGCCAGCTCACCTGACAGGGAGGACTACACCTTC
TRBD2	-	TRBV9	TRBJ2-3	CASSVGASGTDTQYF	TGTGCCAGCAGCGTAGGGGCTAGCGGGACAGATACGCAGTATTTT
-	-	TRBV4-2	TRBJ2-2	CASSQDVDTGELFF	TGTGCCAGCAGCCAAGATGTAGACACCGGGGAGCTGTTTTTT
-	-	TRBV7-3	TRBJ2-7	CASSLSHYEQYF	TGTGCCAGCAGCTTAAGTCACTACGAGCAGTACTTC
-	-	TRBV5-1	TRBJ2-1	CASRNGESYNEQFF	TGCGCCAGCAGGAACGGGGAGTCCTACAATGAGCAGTTCTTC
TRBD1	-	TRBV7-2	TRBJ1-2	CASSFLGGTGDADYTF	TGTGCCAGCAGCTTTCTCGGAGGGACAGGGGATGCGGACTACACCTTC
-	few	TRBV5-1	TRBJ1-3	CASSFEGVGNTIYF	TGCGCCAGCAGCTTTGAGGGTGTCGGAAACACCATATATTTT